This T cell receptor beta chain comes out of a study of post-analysis software for immune sequencing data. Across the study: Multiple sclerosis in the patients followed relapsing-remitting, secondary progressive and progressive-relapsing courses.

This clonotype turned up a few times. Its antigen is not identified. Study-wide findings and caveats: Clustering by F measure revealed strong co-clustering among samples prepared together in one batch. Multiple sclerosis patients had significantly lower normalized Chao1 diversity than controls. Patients carried a handful of TRBV segments more frequently than controls did, and TRBV5-6, TRBV5-1 and TRBV20-1 were among them.

V was shortened by 3 bases and J by 2 bases, with 13 bases between the two germline ends. The CDR3 sequence is 15 residues long. From germline, CDR1 is MGHRA and CDR2 YSYEKL. Prepared libraries of TCR beta cDNA carried unique molecular identifiers. Roughly 450,000 cDNA molecules came from around 1 to 9.1 million T cells. TCRdb recomputed calls from the PCR reads with MiXCR, one row per CDR3 protein. This sample carries under 900,000 distinct CDR3 sequences, approximately 50% of them seen once, and the ten largest clones take around 4.5%. The J gene is TRBJ1-1, the V gene TRBV4-1; maybe TRBD1 (6 bases). Material: blood. This receptor was identified in a girl aged 5-17 years with multiple sclerosis. The CDR3 bases are TGCGCCAGCAGCCAGGCCTACAGGGAAAACACTGAAGCTTTCTTT. This encodes CASSQAYRENTEAFF.